The T cell receptor (beta chain) described here comes from a study of T cells in Graves' hyperthyroidism and ophthalmopathy. Those patients with uncontrolled infection, other autoimmune disease, pregnancy or lactation were excluded. Thyroid ultrasound, orbital computed tomography, clinical symptoms, and serum thyroxine and TRAb underpinned diagnoses. Each 10 ml fresh peripheral blood draw supplied the PBMCs. Points on this clonotype: Its target is unknown.

Deletions cut 0 bases from V and 7 bases from J, with 13 bases between. The CDR3 has 15 residues. From germline, CDR1 is SGHTS and CDR2 YDEGEE. RNA transcripts provided the source from which TCR beta CDR3 regions were amplified. HTBI primers drove first-round RT-PCR of the TCR CDR3. A single record per CDR3 protein comes from TCRdb applying MiXCR to the multiplex PCR reads. This sample has about 600,000 distinct CDR3 sequences, with approximately 15% found just once. Points from the study as a whole: The model forecast ophthalmopathy, anticipating it by a median around 6.4 months before onset.

This clonotype was obtained from a woman in her late teens or twenties with Graves' ophthalmopathy. V gene TRBV5-8 combines with J gene TRBJ1-4; D is unclear. What was sequenced was blood. In DNA form, the CDR3 reads TGTGCCAGCAGCTTGGGTGTGGGAGAAGGTGAAAAACTGTTTTTT. Protein: CASSLGVGEGEKLFF.